Below, 14 T cell receptor beta chains from the same sample are listed, as sequenced in a study of chemoradiotherapy in HPV16-positive cancers. Generated by immunoSEQ multiplex PCR, the TCRdb table keeps only in-frame clones and is missing some. The sample holds around 12,000 clones, about 81% seen once. Sampling was performed from a patient who underwent chemoradiotherapy. These TCRs come from a human donor with HPV-associated anogenital cancer.

V is TRBV19 and J is TRBJ1-1; D call uncertain. Germline CDR1 reads LNHDA; CDR2 reads SQIVND (reference sequence). V lost 1 base to trimming and J lost 2 bases, with 8 bases between them. The CDR3 consists of 14 residues. The CDR3 DNA reads TGTGCCAGTAGTATAGGCGGGGAAAACACTGAAGCTTTCTTT. It encodes CASSIGGENTEAFF.

This clone was counted between two and nine times. The genes are TRBV6-6 and TRBJ2-2; D gene ambiguous. CDR1 and CDR2 (germline): MNHNY, SVGAGI (reference sequence). The CDR3 extends over 14 amino acids. V lost 7 bases and J 2 bases, leaving 11 bases between the germline ends. CDR3 loop: CASTHAANTGELFF. DNA for the CDR3: TGTGCCAGCACCCATGCAGCCAACACCGGGGAGCTGTTTTTT.

The rearrangement links TRBV10-3 to TRBJ1-4, with D tentatively TRBD1 (6 bases). Germline CDR1 reads ENHRY; CDR2 reads SYGVKD. CDR3 length equals 16 residues. Trimming pared 2 bases from V and 5 bases from J, leaving 15 bases between. The CDR3 nucleotides are TGTGCCATCAGTGAGACCTATACAGGGCCAAATGAAAAACTGTTTTTT. Its protein is CAISETYTGPNEKLFF.

The genes are TRBV27 and TRBJ2-3, with D maybe TRBD2 (6 bases). The V gene's germline CDR1 is MNHEY and CDR2 SMNVEV (reference sequence). CDR3 length equals 14 residues. V gave up 5 bases and J gave up 3 bases, with 12 bases separating them. DNA of the CDR3: TGTGCCAGCAGTCCCGGGGGTTGGACAGATACGCAGTATTTT. Its translation: CASSPGGWTDTQYF.

This chain uses TRBV7-6 with TRBJ2-7, with 9 bases aligning to TRBD1. From germline, CDR1 is SGHVS and CDR2 FNYEAQ. The CDR3 loop spans 15 amino acids. V shed 5 bases and J 0 bases; nucleotides not matched to a gene: 5. The CDR3 here is CASSPGTGLSYEQYF. CDR3 coding DNA: TGTGCCAGCAGCCCCGGGACAGGGCTCTCCTACGAGCAGTACTTC. Looking up the rest from reference TRBV7-6 and TRBJ2-7 gives the full variable domain: GAGVSQSPRYKVTKRGQDVALRCDPISGHVSLYWYRQALGQGPEFLTYFNYEAQQDKSGLPNDRFSAERPEGSISTLTIQRTEQRDSAMYRCASSPGTGLSYEQYFGPGTRLTVT.

The genes are TRBV18 and TRBJ1-5, with D maybe TRBD1 (5 bases). V was trimmed by 0 bases and J by 2 bases, leaving 11 bases between them. CDR1 and CDR2 from the germline V gene are KGHSH and LQKENI. The CDR3 length is 16 residues. This CDR3 is CASSPPGGLGNQPQHF. In nucleotides, the CDR3 is TGTGCCAGCTCACCACCGGGGGGTTTGGGCAATCAGCCCCAGCATTTT.

This chain joins TRBV30 and TRBJ1-6; no definite D call. Trimming left V 2 bases short and J 8 bases short, with 16 bases between. Germline CDR1 reads GTSNPN; CDR2 reads SVGIG (reference sequence). The CDR3 sequence is 15 residues long. CDR3 nucleotide sequence: TGTGCCTGGAGTCTTACAACCAGCCCGGATTCACCCCTCCACTTT. The encoded protein is CAWSLTTSPDSPLHF.

This chain joins TRBV7-8 and TRBJ1-3; D gene ambiguous. This CDR3 has 14 residues. The germline gives CDR1 SGHVS, CDR2 FQNEAQ. Trimming took 3 bases from V and 0 from J, leaving 6 bases between them. The CDR3 loop is CASSLGSSGNTIYF. CDR3 DNA: TGTGCCAGCAGCTTGGGAAGCTCTGGAAACACCATATATTTT.

The rearrangement joins TRBV28 to TRBJ1-5; TRBD1 matches at 7 bases. Unmatched junction bases numbered 17, after V lost 6 bases and J lost 9 bases. In germline, CDR1 is MDHEN, CDR2 SYDVKM. The length of the CDR3 is 16 residues. In DNA, the CDR3 is TGTGCCAGCAGACCGACCGGGACAGCCATTTTGAGGCCCCAGCATTTT. Protein product: CASRPTGTAILRPQHF.

The chain carries TRBV19 and TRBJ1-2, with D perhaps matching TRBD1 (5 bases). The CDR3 sequence is 14 residues long. Germline V lookup: CDR1 LNHDA, CDR2 SQIVND (reference sequence). V lost 2 bases to trimming and J lost 4 bases, with 11 bases between them. Written as DNA, the CDR3 is TGTGCCAGTAGTATACCGGGACGGGGCTATGGCTACACCTTC. It translates to CASSIPGRGYGYTF.

The chain employs TRBV4-1 and TRBJ2-1, with 12 bases aligning to TRBD2. CDR1 and CDR2 (germline): MGHRA, YSYEKL. With 0 bases clipped from V and 7 bases from J, the junction kept 4 bases outside the gene matches. The CDR3 sequence is 16 residues long. CDR3: CASSQEWTSGANEQFF. CDR3 sequence (DNA): TGCGCCAGCAGCCAAGAATGGACTAGCGGGGCTAATGAGCAGTTCTTC.

The chain couples TRBV5-1 to TRBJ1-6; D might be TRBD1 (6 bases). CDR1 is SGHRS and CDR2 is YFSETQ in the germline V gene. CDR3 length: 20 residues. V lost 0 bases, J lost 8 bases, and 27 bases lay in between. The CDR3 reads CASSLDFSGTQKRGYSPLHF. In nucleotides, the CDR3 is TGCGCCAGCAGCTTGGACTTCTCCGGGACACAAAAGCGGGGATATTCACCCCTCCACTTT.

The chain carries TRBV29-1 and TRBJ2-3, with 14 bases aligning to TRBD2. V gave up 4 bases and J gave up 5 bases; unmatched junction bases: 11. This CDR3 comprises 17 residues. Germline-derived CDR1 and CDR2 are SQVTM and ANQGSEA. The CDR3 sequence: CSVGPRLAGGPRDTQYF. CDR3 sequence (DNA): TGCAGCGTTGGGCCCAGACTAGCGGGGGGGCCTAGAGATACGCAGTATTTT.

The V call is TRBV4-3, the J call TRBJ2-7, with 7 bases lining up with TRBD1. The CDR3 consists of 16 residues. Germline CDR1 LGHNA, CDR2 YSLEER. V dropped 4 bases and J dropped 0; count of bases not matched to a gene: 9. CDR3 amino acids: CASSPQVGDSSYEQYF. In nucleotides, the CDR3 is TGCGCCAGCAGCCCCCAGGTTGGGGACAGCTCCTACGAGCAGTACTTC.